This T cell receptor beta chain comes out of a study of PD-1 blockade in classical Hodgkin lymphoma. Broader study findings: Possible causes of repertoire differences, disease activity or prior therapy, remain undefined.

As concerns this clone: Its antigen is currently unknown.

Time point described: cycle 4 day 1 (C4D1), after more than five weeks of nivolumab. With no exception, relapse followed autologous stem cell transplantation in all patients, and brentuximab vedotin exposure varied. Complete response, partial response or progressive disease were the best responses. Trimming removed 3 bases from V and 8 bases from J, with 10 bases in between. Germline V gene lookup returns CDR1 GTSNPN and CDR2 SVGIG (reference sequence). The CDR3 has 12 amino acids. The method was immunoSEQ multiplex PCR; TCRdb's version includes in-frame clones alone and lacks a portion of them. The sample yields 100,000 or so clones, about 93% seen once.

The V and J genes are TRBV30 and TRBJ1-4, with D uncertain. The TCR originated in a human donor with classical Hodgkin lymphoma. The material was peripheral blood mononuclear cells (PBMCs), obtained before the fourth cycle of nivolumab. The CDR3 region is CAWRPRIEKLFF. CDR3 bases: TGTGCCTGGAGACCCCGGATCGAAAAACTGTTTTTT.